This T cell receptor beta chain emerged from a study of T cell repertoires in cytomegalovirus infection. Across the study: Matching HLA type and CMV infection were both indicated by public TCR beta signatures.

Regarding this clonotype: Its specificity is unknown.

Using its own MiXCR run on the reads, TCRdb lists one record per CDR3 protein. The repertoire holds hundreds of thousands of distinct CDR3 sequences, with roughly 24% as singletons. The CDR3 has 13 amino acids. The V and J ends lost 5 bases and 2 bases respectively, with 7 bases between them. Study outcomes and limitations: CMV-specific TCR beta clonotypes restricted by HLA-C dominated the ex vivo response.

The sample comprised CD8+ T cells from PBMCs. This sequence was found in a human donor in good health (CMV status not recorded). Some clones in this sample may be carry-over from other donors' samples. This chain links TRBV12-3 or TRBV12-4 with TRBJ1-5, with D hard to call. The CDR3 sequence is CASSAKRNQPQHF. CDR3 nucleotide sequence: TGTGCCAGCAGTGCGAAACGCAATCAGCCCCAGCATTTT.